This record covers a single TCR beta chain. The V gene's germline CDR1 is LNHDA and CDR2 SQIVND (reference sequence). The CDR3 has 16 amino acids. J gave up 5 bases and V 1 base, and 5 bases lay outside the gene matches. This sample was included in a study of OX40 agonist ivuxolimab in advanced cancers. Produced via immunoSEQ multiplex PCR; TCRdb's table is partial and in-frame only. The sample includes approximately 92,000 clones, approximately 80% seen only once; the top ten take approximately 5%. V is TRBV19 and J is TRBJ2-7; 13 nucleotides agree with TRBD2. The material was CD4+ or CD8+ T cells sorted from blood, obtained in a trial of the OX40 agonist ivuxolimab. The receptor was derived from an adult with an advanced solid tumor such as melanoma, head and neck, liver or kidney cancer. The DNA for the CDR3 is TGTGCCAGTAGTATAGGGACTAGCGGGGGCTGCAACGAGCAGTACTTC. This translates into CASSIGTSGGCNEQYF.